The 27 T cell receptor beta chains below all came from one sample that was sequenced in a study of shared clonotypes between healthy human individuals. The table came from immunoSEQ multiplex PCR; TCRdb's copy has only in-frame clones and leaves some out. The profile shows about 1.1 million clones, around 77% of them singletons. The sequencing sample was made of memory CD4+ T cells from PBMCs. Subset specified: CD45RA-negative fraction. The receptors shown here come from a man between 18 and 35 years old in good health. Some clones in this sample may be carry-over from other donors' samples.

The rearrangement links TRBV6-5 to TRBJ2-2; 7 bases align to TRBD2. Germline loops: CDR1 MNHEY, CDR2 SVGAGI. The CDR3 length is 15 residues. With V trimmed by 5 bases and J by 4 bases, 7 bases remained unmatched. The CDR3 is CASSREAAPTGELFF. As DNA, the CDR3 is TGTGCCAGCAGTCGGGAGGCAGCCCCCACCGGGGAGCTGTTTTTT.

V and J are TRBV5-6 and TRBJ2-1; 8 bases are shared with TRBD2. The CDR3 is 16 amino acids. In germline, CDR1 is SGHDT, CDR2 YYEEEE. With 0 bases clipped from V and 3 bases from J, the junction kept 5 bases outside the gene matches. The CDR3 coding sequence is TGTGCCAGCAGCTTGGATACGGGAGGGGACTACAATGAGCAGTTCTTC. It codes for CASSLDTGGDYNEQFF.

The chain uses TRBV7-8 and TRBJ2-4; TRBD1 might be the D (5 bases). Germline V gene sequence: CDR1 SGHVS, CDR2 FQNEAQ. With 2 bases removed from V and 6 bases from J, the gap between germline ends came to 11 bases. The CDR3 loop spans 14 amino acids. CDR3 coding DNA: TGTGCCAGCAGCTTAATGGTAGGGGTAAACATTCAGTACTTC. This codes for CASSLMVGVNIQYF.

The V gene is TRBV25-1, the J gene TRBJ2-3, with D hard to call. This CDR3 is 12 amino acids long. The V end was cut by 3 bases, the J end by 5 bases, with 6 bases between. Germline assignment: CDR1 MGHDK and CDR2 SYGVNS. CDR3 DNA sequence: TGTGCCAGCAGTGATTTCGGAGATACGCAGTATTTT. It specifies CASSDFGDTQYF.

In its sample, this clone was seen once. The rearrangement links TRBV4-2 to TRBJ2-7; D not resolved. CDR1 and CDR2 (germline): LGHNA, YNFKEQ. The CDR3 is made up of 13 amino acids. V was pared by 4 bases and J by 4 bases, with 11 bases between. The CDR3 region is CASSRGIDYEQYF. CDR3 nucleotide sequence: TGTGCCAGCAGCCGGGGAATTGATTACGAGCAGTACTTC.

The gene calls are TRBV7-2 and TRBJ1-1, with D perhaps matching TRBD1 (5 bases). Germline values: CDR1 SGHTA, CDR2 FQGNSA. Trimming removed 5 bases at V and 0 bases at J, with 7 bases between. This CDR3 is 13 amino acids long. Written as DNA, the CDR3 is TGTGCCAGCAGCCGACAGATGAACACTGAAGCTTTCTTT. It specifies CASSRQMNTEAFF.

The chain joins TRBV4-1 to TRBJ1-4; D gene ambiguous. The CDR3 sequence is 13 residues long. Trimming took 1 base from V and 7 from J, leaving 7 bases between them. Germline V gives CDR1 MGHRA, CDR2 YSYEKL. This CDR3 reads CASSQAAGEKLFF. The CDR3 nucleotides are TGCGCCAGCAGCCAAGCTGCGGGTGAAAAACTGTTTTTT.

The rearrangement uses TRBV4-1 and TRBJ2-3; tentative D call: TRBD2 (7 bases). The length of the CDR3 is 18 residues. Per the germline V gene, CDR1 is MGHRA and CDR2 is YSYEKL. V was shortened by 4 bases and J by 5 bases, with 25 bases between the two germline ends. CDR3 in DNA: TGCGCCAGCAGCCGTACACGTGGTGGGGGGGCGCCGGGAGATACGCAGTATTTT. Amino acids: CASSRTRGGGAPGDTQYF.

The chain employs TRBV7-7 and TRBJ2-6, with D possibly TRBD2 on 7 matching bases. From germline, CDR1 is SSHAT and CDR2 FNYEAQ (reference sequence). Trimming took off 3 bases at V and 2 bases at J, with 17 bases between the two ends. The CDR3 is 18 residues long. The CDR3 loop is CASSFYRVGLAGANVLTF. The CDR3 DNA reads TGTGCCAGCAGCTTCTACAGGGTTGGACTAGCTGGGGCCAACGTCCTGACTTTC. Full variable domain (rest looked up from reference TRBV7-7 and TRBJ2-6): GAGVSQSPRYKVTKRGQDVTLRCDPISSHATLYWYQQALGQGPEFLTYFNYEAQPDKSGLPSDRFSAERPEGSISTLTIQRTEQRDSAMYRCASSFYRVGLAGANVLTFGAGSRLTVL.

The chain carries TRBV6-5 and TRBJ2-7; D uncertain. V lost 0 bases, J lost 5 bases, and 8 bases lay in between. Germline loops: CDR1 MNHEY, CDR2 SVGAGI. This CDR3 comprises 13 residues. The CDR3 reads CASSYSTHDEQYF. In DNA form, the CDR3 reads TGTGCCAGCAGTTACTCGACCCACGACGAGCAGTACTTC.

CDR3 nucleotide sequence: TGTGCCACCCAGGTTATCCCGGGACAGGGAACCTACGAGCAGTACTTC. Its translation is CATQVIPGQGTYEQYF. The chain links TRBV28 to TRBJ2-7, with 9 bases fitting TRBD1. The CDR3 is 16 amino acids. The junction had 15 bases not matched to a gene; V was cut back by 10 bases and J by 2 bases. Germline assignment: CDR1 MDHEN and CDR2 SYDVKM.

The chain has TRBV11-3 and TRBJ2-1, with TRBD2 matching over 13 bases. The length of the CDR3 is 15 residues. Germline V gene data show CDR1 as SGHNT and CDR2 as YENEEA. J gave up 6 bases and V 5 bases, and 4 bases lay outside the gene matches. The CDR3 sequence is CASSARTSGGNEQFF. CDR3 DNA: TGTGCCAGCAGCGCAAGGACTAGCGGGGGCAATGAGCAGTTCTTC.

The CDR3 sequence: CASRLWRTLSDTQYF. The CDR3 bases are TGTGCCAGCAGGCTATGGCGGACTCTAAGTGATACGCAGTATTTT. The rearrangement links TRBV6-5 to TRBJ2-3, with D possibly matching TRBD2 (5 bases). The CDR3 loop spans 15 amino acids. Germline CDR1 is MNHEY and CDR2 is SVGAGI. The V gene lost 6 bases and the J gene lost 6 bases, with 19 bases spanning the gap.

The CDR3 DNA reads TGTGCCAGCAGCTTAGAGGGTTCCTACAATGAGCAGTTCTTC. Its protein product is CASSLEGSYNEQFF. The V gene is TRBV7-8, the J gene TRBJ2-1; D not resolved. Per the germline V gene, CDR1 is SGHVS and CDR2 is FQNEAQ. V lost 1 base and J lost 1, with 5 bases in between. The CDR3 has 14 amino acids. The entire variable domain, with the rest obtained from reference TRBV7-8 and TRBJ2-1, is as follows: GAGVSQSPRYKVAKRGQDVALRCDPISGHVSLFWYQQALGQGPEFLTYFQNEAQLDKSGLPSDRFFAERPEGSVSTLKIQRTQQEDSAVYLCASSLEGSYNEQFFGPGTRLTVL.

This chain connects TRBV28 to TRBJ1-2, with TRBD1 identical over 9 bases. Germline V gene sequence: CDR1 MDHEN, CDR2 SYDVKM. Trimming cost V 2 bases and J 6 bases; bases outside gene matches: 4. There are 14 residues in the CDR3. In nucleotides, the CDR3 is TGTGCCAGCAGTTTAAGACAGGGGGGGAATGGCTACACCTTC. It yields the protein CASSLRQGGNGYTF.

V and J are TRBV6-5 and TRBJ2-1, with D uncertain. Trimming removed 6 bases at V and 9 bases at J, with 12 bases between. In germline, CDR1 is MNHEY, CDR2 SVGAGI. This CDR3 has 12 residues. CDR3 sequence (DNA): TGTGCCAGCAGCCAGTCTTTGGGTGAGCAGTTCTTC. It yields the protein CASSQSLGEQFF.

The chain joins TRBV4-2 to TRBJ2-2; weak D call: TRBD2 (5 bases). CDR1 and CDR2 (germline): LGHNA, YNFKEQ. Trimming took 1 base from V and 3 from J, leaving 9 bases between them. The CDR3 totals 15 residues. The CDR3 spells CASSQGPGDTGELFF. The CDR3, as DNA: TGTGCCAGCAGCCAAGGTCCCGGGGACACCGGGGAGCTGTTTTTT.

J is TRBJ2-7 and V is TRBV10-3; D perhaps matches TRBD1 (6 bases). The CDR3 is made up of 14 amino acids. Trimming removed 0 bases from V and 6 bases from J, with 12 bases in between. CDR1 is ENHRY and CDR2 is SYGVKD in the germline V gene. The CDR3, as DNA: TGTGCCATCAGTGAGTCGCGGACACAGGGCGAGCAGTACTTC. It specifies CAISESRTQGEQYF.

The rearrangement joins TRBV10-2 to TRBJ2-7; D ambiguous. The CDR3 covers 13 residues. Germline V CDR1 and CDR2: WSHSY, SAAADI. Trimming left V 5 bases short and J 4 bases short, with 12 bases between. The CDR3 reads CASSYDWIYEQYF. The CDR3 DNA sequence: TGCGCCAGCAGTTATGACTGGATATACGAGCAGTACTTC.

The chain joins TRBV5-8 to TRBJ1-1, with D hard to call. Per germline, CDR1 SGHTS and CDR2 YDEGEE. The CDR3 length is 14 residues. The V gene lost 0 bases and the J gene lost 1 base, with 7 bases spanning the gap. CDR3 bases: TGTGCCAGCAGCTTGGATGGGCCGAACACTGAAGCTTTCTTT. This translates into CASSLDGPNTEAFF.

For the CDR3, the DNA is TGTGCCAGCAGGATGACTAGCGGCCAAGAGACCCAGTACTTC. Protein product: CASRMTSGQETQYF. The rearrangement joins TRBV28 to TRBJ2-5; 9 bases align to TRBD2. The V gene end was trimmed by 6 bases and the J gene end by 1 base; junction bases not matched to a gene: 3. Germline V gene lookup returns CDR1 MDHEN and CDR2 SYDVKM. This CDR3 has 14 residues.

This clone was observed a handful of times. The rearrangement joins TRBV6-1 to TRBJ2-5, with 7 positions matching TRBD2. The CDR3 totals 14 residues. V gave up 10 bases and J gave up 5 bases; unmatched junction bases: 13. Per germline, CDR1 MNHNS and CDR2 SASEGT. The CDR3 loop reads CATPGGRAGETQYF. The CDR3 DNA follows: TGTGCCACTCCTGGTGGGAGGGCGGGGGAGACCCAGTACTTC.

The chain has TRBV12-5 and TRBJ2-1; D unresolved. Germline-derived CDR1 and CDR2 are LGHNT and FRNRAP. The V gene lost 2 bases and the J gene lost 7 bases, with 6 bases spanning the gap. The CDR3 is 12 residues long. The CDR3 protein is CASGLLYNEQFF. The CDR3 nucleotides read TGTGCTAGTGGTTTGCTTTATAATGAGCAGTTCTTC. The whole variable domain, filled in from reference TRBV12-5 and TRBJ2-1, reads DARVTQTPRHKVTEMGQEVTMRCQPILGHNTVFWYRQTMMQGLELLAYFRNRAPLDDSGMPKDRFSAEMPDATLATLKIQPSEPRDSAVYFCASGLLYNEQFFGPGTRLTVL.

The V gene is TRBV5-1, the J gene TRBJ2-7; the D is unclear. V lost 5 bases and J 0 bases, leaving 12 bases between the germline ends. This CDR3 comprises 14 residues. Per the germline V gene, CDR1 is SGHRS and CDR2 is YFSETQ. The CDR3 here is CASRPGPSSYEQYF. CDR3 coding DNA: TGCGCCAGCAGACCCGGGCCGAGCTCCTACGAGCAGTACTTC.

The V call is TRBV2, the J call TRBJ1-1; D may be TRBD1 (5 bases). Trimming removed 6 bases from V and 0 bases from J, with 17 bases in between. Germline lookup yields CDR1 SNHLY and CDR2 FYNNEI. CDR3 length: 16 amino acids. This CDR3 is CASSPWDVSLNTEAFF. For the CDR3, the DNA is TGTGCCAGCAGCCCCTGGGACGTCAGCCTGAACACTGAAGCTTTCTTT.

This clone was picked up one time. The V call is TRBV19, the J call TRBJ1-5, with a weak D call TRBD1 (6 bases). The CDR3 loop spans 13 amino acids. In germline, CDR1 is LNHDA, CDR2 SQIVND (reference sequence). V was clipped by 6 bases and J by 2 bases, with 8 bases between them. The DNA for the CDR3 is TGTGCCAGTAGGACAGGACGCAATCAGCCCCAGCATTTT. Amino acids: CASRTGRNQPQHF.

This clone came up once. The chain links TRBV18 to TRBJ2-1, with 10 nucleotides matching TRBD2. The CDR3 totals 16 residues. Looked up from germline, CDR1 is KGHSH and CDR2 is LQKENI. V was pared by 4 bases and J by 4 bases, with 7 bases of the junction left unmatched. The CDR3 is CASSRTTSGSYNEQFF. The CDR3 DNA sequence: TGTGCCAGCTCACGAACGACTAGCGGGTCTTACAATGAGCAGTTCTTC.